This T cell receptor beta chain was recovered during a study of T cell responses to AZD1222 COVID-19 vaccine. Study-wide results and caveats: The CD4 TCRs associated with vaccination extended across spike and predominated at 160-218 and 743-854. Within unmutated variant regions lay the reported targets of nearly half of spike-specific TCRs. Increases in Spike-specific TCR breadth and depth were seen after two AZD1222 doses. At study baseline, merely six AZD1222 recipients were seropositive.

This clone has just a few counts. Its cognate antigen is unknown. Repertoires were generated with immunoSEQ multiplex PCR, while TCRdb's copy carries only in-frame clones and drops some. The table shows approximately 92,000 clones, with about 90% occurring only once. The CDR3 extends over 13 amino acids. Germline values: CDR1 MGHRA, CDR2 YSYEKL. V gave up 4 bases and J gave up 3 bases, with 9 bases separating them. This specimen was peripheral blood, taken on day 0 of AZD1222 vaccination. The sequence came from an adult in good health. The V and J genes are TRBV4-1 and TRBJ1-2; D gene uncertain. The chain's CDR3 is CASSPNGDYGYTF. The DNA for the CDR3 is TGCGCCAGCAGCCCCAACGGGGACTATGGCTACACCTTC.